These T cell receptor beta chains were read from a single sample in a study of CD8 T cells in ankylosing spondylitis. A single record per CDR3 protein comes from TCRdb applying MiXCR to the 5' RACE reads. This sample has about 220,000 distinct CDR3 sequences, with 6% to 8.5% found just once. The sample taken for sequencing was blood, either unsorted or a sorted T cell fraction (not recorded which). These receptors were taken from a male donor with ankylosing spondylitis. CDR3s include the opening cysteine and the closing phenylalanine or tryptophan. The order of the fields is CDR3 protein, CDR3 DNA, clone size, D gene, J gene, V gene. The D gene is left open where the match is weak. Size is stated for part of the rows, as once, few or many counts, or as a class when the clone is expanded.

CDR3aa: CASSPRGNTGELFF
CDR3nt: TGTGCCAGCAGCCCCCGCGGGAACACCGGGGAGCTGTTTTTT
abundance: many
d_gene: NA
j_gene: TRBJ2-2
v_gene: TRBV9

CDR3aa: CASSPEGLPDTQYF
CDR3nt: TGTGCCAGCAGTCCAGAAGGTCTCCCAGATACGCAGTATTTT
abundance: few
d_gene: NA
j_gene: TRBJ2-3
v_gene: TRBV6-1

CDR3aa: CASREGQTNTEAFF
CDR3nt: TGTGCCAGCAGAGAGGGACAAACGAACACTGAAGCTTTCTTT
abundance: many
d_gene: NA
j_gene: TRBJ1-1
v_gene: TRBV6-4

CDR3aa: CASSLRTGGYEQYF
CDR3nt: TGTGCCAGCAGTTTAAGGACAGGGGGCTACGAGCAGTACTTC
abundance: many
d_gene: TRBD1
j_gene: TRBJ2-7
v_gene: TRBV12-3/TRBV12-4

CDR3aa: CASSKRTPVSIQYF
CDR3nt: TGTGCCAGCAGCAAAAGGACCCCCGTGAGCATTCAGTACTTC
abundance: NA
d_gene: NA
j_gene: TRBJ2-4
v_gene: TRBV7-2

CDR3aa: CASSLEGRRAFF
CDR3nt: TGTGCCAGCAGCCTAGAGGGACGCCGAGCTTTCTTT
abundance: few
d_gene: NA
j_gene: TRBJ1-1
v_gene: TRBV4-2

CDR3aa: CASSQDLSGLAGDEQYF
CDR3nt: TGTGCCAGCAGCCAAGATTTATCGGGACTAGCGGGAGATGAGCAGTACTTC
abundance: many
d_gene: TRBD2
j_gene: TRBJ2-7
v_gene: TRBV4-2

CDR3aa: CAISEIRTNTEAFF
CDR3nt: TGTGCCATCAGTGAGATACGGACGAACACTGAAGCTTTCTTT
abundance: many
d_gene: NA
j_gene: TRBJ1-1
v_gene: TRBV10-3

CDR3aa: CASSFSVNYEQYF
CDR3nt: TGTGCCAGCAGTTTTTCAGTGAACTACGAGCAGTACTTC
abundance: many
d_gene: NA
j_gene: TRBJ2-7
v_gene: TRBV28

CDR3aa: CSVEDASGQSTGELFF
CDR3nt: TGCAGCGTTGAAGACGCGTCGGGACAGAGCACCGGGGAGCTGTTTTTT
abundance: many
d_gene: TRBD1
j_gene: TRBJ2-2
v_gene: TRBV29-1

CDR3aa: CASRSSAGKYTEAFF
CDR3nt: TGTGCCAGCAGGTCGTCCGCAGGGAAGTACACTGAAGCTTTCTTT
abundance: many
d_gene: NA
j_gene: TRBJ1-1
v_gene: TRBV7-9

CDR3aa: CASSVGTAGELFF
CDR3nt: TGCGCCAGCAGTGTGGGGACAGCCGGGGAGCTGTTTTTT
abundance: many
d_gene: TRBD1
j_gene: TRBJ2-2
v_gene: TRBV10-1

CDR3aa: CSVEDLWPDGNTIYF
CDR3nt: TGCAGCGTTGAAGATCTTTGGCCTGATGGAAACACCATATATTTT
abundance: many
d_gene: NA
j_gene: TRBJ1-3
v_gene: TRBV29-1

CDR3aa: CASTQSLAGELGTDTQYF
CDR3nt: TGTGCCAGCACCCAAAGCTTAGCGGGGGAGCTAGGCACAGATACGCAGTATTTT
abundance: many
d_gene: TRBD2
j_gene: TRBJ2-3
v_gene: TRBV6-2/TRBV6-3

CDR3aa: CASGFSTSYEQYF
CDR3nt: TGTGCCAGCGGATTCAGCACCTCCTACGAGCAGTACTTC
abundance: NA
d_gene: NA
j_gene: TRBJ2-7
v_gene: TRBV27

CDR3aa: CASSPAGKVYYEQYF
CDR3nt: TGTGCCAGCAGTCCAGCAGGGAAAGTCTACTACGAGCAGTACTTC
abundance: many
d_gene: NA
j_gene: TRBJ2-7
v_gene: TRBV28

CDR3aa: CASSLGPVYGYTF
CDR3nt: TGTGCCAGCAGCTTAGGCCCGGTCTATGGCTACACCTTC
abundance: many
d_gene: NA
j_gene: TRBJ1-2
v_gene: TRBV7-6

CDR3aa: CASSPSEFSSYEQYF
CDR3nt: TGTGCCAGCTCACCATCAGAATTCAGCTCCTACGAGCAGTACTTC
abundance: NA
d_gene: NA
j_gene: TRBJ2-7
v_gene: TRBV18

CDR3aa: CSARGRESSYEQYF
CDR3nt: TGCAGTGCTAGGGGACGGGAGTCTTCCTACGAGCAGTACTTC
abundance: few
d_gene: NA
j_gene: TRBJ2-7
v_gene: TRBV20-1

CDR3aa: CASNPFAEANEKLFF
CDR3nt: TGTGCCAGCAACCCGTTCGCGGAAGCTAATGAAAAACTGTTTTTT
abundance: many
d_gene: NA
j_gene: TRBJ1-4
v_gene: TRBV4-2

CDR3aa: CASSLVVRQLLPRYGYTF
CDR3nt: TGTGCCAGCAGTTTAGTCGTGCGGCAGCTATTGCCCCGCTATGGCTACACCTTC
abundance: NA
d_gene: NA
j_gene: TRBJ1-2
v_gene: TRBV12-3/TRBV12-4

CDR3aa: CSVDRANTEAFF
CDR3nt: TGCAGCGTTGACAGGGCGAACACTGAAGCTTTCTTT
abundance: many
d_gene: NA
j_gene: TRBJ1-1
v_gene: TRBV29-1

CDR3aa: CASSSLLAGGSYNEQFF
CDR3nt: TGTGCCAGCAGTTCTCTACTAGCGGGAGGCTCCTACAATGAGCAGTTCTTC
abundance: many
d_gene: TRBD2
j_gene: TRBJ2-1
v_gene: TRBV6-5

CDR3aa: CASFAQGAIYEQYF
CDR3nt: TGTGCCAGCTTCGCACAGGGGGCCATCTACGAGCAGTACTTC
abundance: many
d_gene: TRBD1
j_gene: TRBJ2-7
v_gene: TRBV28

CDR3aa: CASSFGQQGGTDTQYF
CDR3nt: TGTGCCAGCAGCTTTGGTCAGCAGGGGGGCACAGATACGCAGTATTTT
abundance: many
d_gene: TRBD1
j_gene: TRBJ2-3
v_gene: TRBV11-2